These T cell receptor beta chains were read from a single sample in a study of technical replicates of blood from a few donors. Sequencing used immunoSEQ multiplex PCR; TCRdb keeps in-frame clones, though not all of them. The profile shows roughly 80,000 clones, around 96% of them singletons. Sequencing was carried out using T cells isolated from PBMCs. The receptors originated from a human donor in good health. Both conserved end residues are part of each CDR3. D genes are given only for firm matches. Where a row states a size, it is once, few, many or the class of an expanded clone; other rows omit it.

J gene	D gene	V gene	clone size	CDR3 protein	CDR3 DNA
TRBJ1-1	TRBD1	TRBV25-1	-	CASSDWTGDNTEAFF	TGTGCCAGCAGTGATTGGACAGGGGATAACACTGAAGCTTTCTTT
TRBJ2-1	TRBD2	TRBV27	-	CASRGVAGVYNEQFF	TGTGCCAGCAGGGGGGTAGCGGGAGTCTACAATGAGCAGTTCTTC
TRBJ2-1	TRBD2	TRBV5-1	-	CASSTNPGGFTYNEQFF	TGCGCCAGCAGCACCAACCCGGGGGGTTTCACCTACAATGAGCAGTTCTTC
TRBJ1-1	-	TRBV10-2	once	CASSEQGNTEAFF	TGCGCCAGCAGTGAACAGGGGAACACTGAAGCTTTCTTT
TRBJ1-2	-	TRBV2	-	CASSELHDSVGYTF	TGTGCCAGCAGTGAATTACATGATAGCGTTGGCTACACCTTC
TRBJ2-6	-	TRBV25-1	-	CASSAAGAMGANVLTF	TGTGCCAGCAGTGCCGCGGGGGCGATGGGGGCCAACGTCCTGACTTTC
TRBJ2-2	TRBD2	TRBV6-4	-	CASSKSRIGLGLTIPGELFF	TGTGCCAGCAGTAAGAGCCGGATCGGACTAGGCCTAACTATCCCCGGGGAGCTGTTTTTT
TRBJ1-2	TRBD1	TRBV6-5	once	CASRQTGGSYGYTF	TGTGCCAGCAGACAGACAGGGGGGAGCTATGGCTACACCTTC
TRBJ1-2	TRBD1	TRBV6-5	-	CASSYRQGVKGFGYTF	TGTGCCAGCAGTTACCGACAGGGGGTAAAAGGGTTTGGCTACACCTTC
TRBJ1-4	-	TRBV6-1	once	CASSEGRGNEKLFF	TGTGCCAGCAGTGAAGGGAGGGGTAATGAAAAACTGTTTTTT
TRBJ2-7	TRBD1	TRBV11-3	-	CASSSPGQGLGEQYF	TGTGCCAGCAGCTCCCCGGGACAGGGTCTTGGCGAGCAGTACTTC
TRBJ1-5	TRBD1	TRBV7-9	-	CASSLGTGQPQHF	TGTGCCAGCAGCTTAGGGACAGGGCAGCCCCAGCATTTT
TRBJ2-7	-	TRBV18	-	CASSALAGARREQYF	TGTGCCAGCTCAGCACTCGCGGGGGCCCGGAGGGAGCAGTACTTC
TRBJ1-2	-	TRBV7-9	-	CASSLFVF	TGTGCCAGCAGCTTATTCGTCTTC
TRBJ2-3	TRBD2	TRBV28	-	CASSRSSGITDTQYF	TGTGCCAGCAGTCGCTCTAGCGGGATCACAGATACGCAGTATTTT
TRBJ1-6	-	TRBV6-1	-	CASSEFGLHSPLHF	TGTGCCAGCAGTGAATTCGGGTTACATTCACCCCTCCACTTT
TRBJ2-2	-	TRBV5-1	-	CASSLGTPNTGELFF	TGCGCCAGCAGCTTGGGGACACCGAACACCGGGGAGCTGTTTTTT
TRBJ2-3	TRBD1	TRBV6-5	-	CASSLTGGAFAETF	TGTGCCAGCAGTTTGACAGGGGGCGCTTTCGCCGAAACATTT
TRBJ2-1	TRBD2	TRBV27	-	CASSLFLSTGERENGEQFF	TGTGCCAGCAGTTTATTCCTGTCGACGGGCGAGCGGGAGAATGGTGAGCAGTTCTTC
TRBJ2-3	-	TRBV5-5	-	CASSWPLGDGDTQYF	TGTGCCAGCAGTTGGCCTCTCGGGGATGGAGATACGCAGTATTTT
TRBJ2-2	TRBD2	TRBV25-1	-	CASTLAGESGELFF	TGTGCCAGCACCCTAGCGGGAGAGTCCGGGGAGCTGTTTTTT
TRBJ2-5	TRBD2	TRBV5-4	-	CASSSWTSGNQETQYF	TGTGCCAGCAGCTCCTGGACTAGCGGAAACCAAGAGACCCAGTACTTC
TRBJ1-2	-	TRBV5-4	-	CASSFLSFAGYGYTF	TGTGCCAGCAGCTTCCTTTCCTTTGCCGGCTATGGCTACACCTTC